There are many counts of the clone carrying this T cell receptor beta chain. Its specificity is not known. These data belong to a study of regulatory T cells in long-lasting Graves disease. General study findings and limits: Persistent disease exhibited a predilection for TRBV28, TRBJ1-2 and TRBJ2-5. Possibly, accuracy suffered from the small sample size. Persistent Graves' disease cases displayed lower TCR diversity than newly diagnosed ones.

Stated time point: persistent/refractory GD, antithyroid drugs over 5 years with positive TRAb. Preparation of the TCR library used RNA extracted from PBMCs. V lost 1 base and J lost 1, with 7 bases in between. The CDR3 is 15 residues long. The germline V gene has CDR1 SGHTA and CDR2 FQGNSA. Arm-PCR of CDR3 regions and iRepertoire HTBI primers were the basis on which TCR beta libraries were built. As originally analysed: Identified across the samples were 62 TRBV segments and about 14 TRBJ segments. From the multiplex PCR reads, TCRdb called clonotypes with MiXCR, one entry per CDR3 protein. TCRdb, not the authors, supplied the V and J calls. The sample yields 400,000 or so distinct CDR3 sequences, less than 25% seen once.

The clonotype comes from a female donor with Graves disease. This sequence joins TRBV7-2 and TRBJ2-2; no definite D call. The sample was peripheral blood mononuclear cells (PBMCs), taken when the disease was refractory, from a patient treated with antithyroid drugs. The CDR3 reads CASSLGWGNTGELFF. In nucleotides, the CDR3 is TGTGCCAGCAGCTTAGGGTGGGGGAACACCGGGGAGCTGTTTTTT.